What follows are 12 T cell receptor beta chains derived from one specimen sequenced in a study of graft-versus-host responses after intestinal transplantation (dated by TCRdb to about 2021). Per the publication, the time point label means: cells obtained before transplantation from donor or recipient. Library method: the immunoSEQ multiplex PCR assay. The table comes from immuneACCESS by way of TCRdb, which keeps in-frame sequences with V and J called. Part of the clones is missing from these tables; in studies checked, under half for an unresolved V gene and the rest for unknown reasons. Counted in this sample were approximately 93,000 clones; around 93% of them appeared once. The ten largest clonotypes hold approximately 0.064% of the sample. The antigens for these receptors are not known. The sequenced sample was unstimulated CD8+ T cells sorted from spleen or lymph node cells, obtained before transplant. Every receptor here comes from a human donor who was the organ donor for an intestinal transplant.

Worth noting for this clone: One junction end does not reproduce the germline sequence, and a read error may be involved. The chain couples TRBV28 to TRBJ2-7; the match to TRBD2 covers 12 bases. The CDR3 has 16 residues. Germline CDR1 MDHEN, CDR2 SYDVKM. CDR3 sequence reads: CASSLWASGGGGEQYF. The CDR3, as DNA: TGTGCCAGCAGCTTATGGGCTAGCGGGGGGGGCGGCGAGCAGTACTTC.

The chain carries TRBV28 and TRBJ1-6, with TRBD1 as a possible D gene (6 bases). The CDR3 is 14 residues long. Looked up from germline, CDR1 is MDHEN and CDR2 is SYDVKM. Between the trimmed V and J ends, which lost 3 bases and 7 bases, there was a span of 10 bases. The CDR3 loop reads CASSLGGANSPLHF. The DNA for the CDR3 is TGTGCCAGCAGTTTGGGGGGGGCAAATTCACCCCTCCACTTT. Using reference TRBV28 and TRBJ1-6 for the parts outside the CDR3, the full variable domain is DVKVTQSSRYLVKRTGEKVFLECVQDMDHENMFWYRQDPGLGLRLIYFSYDVKMKEKGDIPEGYSVSREKKERFSLILESASTNQTSMYLCASSLGGANSPLHFGNGTRLTVT.

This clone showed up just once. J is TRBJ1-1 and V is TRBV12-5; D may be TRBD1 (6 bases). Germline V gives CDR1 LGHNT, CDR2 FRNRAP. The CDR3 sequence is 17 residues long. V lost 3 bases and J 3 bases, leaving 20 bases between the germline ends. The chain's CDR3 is CASGFSGGQVSDTEAFF. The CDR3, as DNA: TGTGCTAGTGGTTTCTCGGGGGGGCAAGTTTCAGACACTGAAGCTTTCTTT.

The DNA of the CDR3 is TGTGCCAGCAGCTTATACAGGGATCTCGGCGGTGAGCAGTTCTTC. It encodes CASSLYRDLGGEQFF. This chain uses TRBV7-8 with TRBJ2-1; tentative D call: TRBD1 (6 bases). Germline CDR1 and CDR2: SGHVS and FQNEAQ. V lost 2 bases and J lost 9, with 17 bases in between. The CDR3 runs 15 residues.

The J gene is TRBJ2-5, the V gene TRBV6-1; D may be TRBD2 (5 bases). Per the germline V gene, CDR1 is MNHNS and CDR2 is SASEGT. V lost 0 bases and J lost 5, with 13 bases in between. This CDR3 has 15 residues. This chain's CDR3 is CASSEAGRGKETQYF. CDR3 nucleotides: TGTGCCAGCAGTGAAGCAGGCAGAGGGAAGGAGACCCAGTACTTC.

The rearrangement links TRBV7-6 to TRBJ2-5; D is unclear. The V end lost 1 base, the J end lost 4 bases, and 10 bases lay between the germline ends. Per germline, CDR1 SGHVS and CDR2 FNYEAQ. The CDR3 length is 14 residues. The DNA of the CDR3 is TGTGCCAGCAGCTTAGTTCCGGGTGCAGAGACCCAGTACTTC. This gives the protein CASSLVPGAETQYF.

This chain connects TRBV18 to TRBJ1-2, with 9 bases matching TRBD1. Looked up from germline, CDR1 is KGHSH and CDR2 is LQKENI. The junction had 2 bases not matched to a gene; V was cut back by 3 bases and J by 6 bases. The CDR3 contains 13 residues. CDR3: CASSPRTGDGYTF. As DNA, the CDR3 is TGTGCCAGCTCACCTCGGACAGGGGATGGCTACACCTTC.

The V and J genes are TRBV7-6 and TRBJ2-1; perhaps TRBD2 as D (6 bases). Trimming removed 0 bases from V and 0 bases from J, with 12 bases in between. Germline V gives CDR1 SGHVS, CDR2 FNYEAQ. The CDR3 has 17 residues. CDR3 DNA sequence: TGTGCCAGCAGCTTAGCCCTTAGCGGAGACTCCTACAATGAGCAGTTCTTC. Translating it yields CASSLALSGDSYNEQFF.

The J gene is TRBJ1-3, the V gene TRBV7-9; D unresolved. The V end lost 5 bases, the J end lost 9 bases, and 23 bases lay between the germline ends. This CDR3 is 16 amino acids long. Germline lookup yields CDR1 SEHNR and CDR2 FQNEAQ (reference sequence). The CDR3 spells CASSPPRSPGYGTIYF. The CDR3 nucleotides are TGTGCCAGCAGCCCCCCACGGTCCCCGGGTTACGGCACCATATATTTT.

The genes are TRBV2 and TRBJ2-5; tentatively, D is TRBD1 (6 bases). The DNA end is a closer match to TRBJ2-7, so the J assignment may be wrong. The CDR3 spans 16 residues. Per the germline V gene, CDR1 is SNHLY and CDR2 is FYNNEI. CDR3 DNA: TGTGCCACACATCCTCCTCACAGGGCGATCGGGTACGAGCAGTACTTC. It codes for CATHPPHRAIGYEQYF.

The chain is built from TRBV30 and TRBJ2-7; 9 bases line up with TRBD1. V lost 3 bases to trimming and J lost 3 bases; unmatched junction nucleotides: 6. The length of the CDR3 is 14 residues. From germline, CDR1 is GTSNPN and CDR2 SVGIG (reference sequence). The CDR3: CAWSPGTGNYEQYF. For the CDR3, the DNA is TGTGCCTGGAGCCCCGGGACAGGGAACTACGAGCAGTACTTC.

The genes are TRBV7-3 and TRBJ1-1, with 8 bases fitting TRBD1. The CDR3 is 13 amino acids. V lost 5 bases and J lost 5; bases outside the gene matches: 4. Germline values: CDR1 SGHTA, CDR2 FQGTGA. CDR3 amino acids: CASSAQGGTEAFF. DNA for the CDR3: TGTGCCAGCAGCGCACAGGGGGGAACTGAAGCTTTCTTT.